These 11 T cell receptor beta chains originate from one sample sequenced in a study of T cells in Graves' hyperthyroidism and ophthalmopathy. There were TCR beta CDR3 regions amplified from RNA transcripts. The HTBI primer set was used in a first-round RT-PCR of the TCR CDR3. A single record per CDR3 protein comes from TCRdb applying MiXCR to the multiplex PCR reads. The sample contains a few hundred thousand distinct CDR3 sequences, roughly 15% of which appear only once. Sequences were obtained from blood. The receptors were sampled from a woman between 45 and 65 years old with Graves' hyperthyroidism that later progressed to Graves' ophthalmopathy.

At least ten counts were recorded for this clonotype. The chain links TRBV27 to TRBJ2-5; D uncertain. Germline V CDR1 and CDR2: MNHEY, SMNVEV (reference sequence). The CDR3 runs to 15 residues. Trimming removed 4 bases from V and 4 bases from J, with 16 bases in between. CDR3 nucleotide sequence: TGTGCCAGCAGTTCAGGCGGAAGTGGTGGAGAGACCCAGTACTTC. Translating gives CASSSGGSGGETQYF.

This clonotype showed up many times. The V gene is TRBV28, the J gene TRBJ2-3; TRBD2 matches 7 bases. Germline V gene lookup returns CDR1 MDHEN and CDR2 SYDVKM. The V gene end was trimmed by 2 bases and the J gene end by 1 base; junction bases not matched to a gene: 3. This CDR3 has 15 residues. The DNA of the CDR3 is TGTGCCAGCAGTTTAGGGGGGGGGGGCACAGATACGCAGTATTTT. Translation: CASSLGGGGTDTQYF.

This chain connects TRBV27 to TRBJ2-1; 9 bases map to TRBD2. Trimming at V came to 3 bases and at J to 7 bases, leaving 10 bases not matched to a gene. The CDR3 is 16 residues long. Germline V gene data show CDR1 as MNHEY and CDR2 as SMNVEV (reference sequence). The CDR3 spells CASSFQGLASVNEQFF. The CDR3 DNA follows: TGTGCCAGCAGTTTCCAGGGACTAGCAAGTGTGAATGAGCAGTTCTTC.

This clonotype was counted a few times. This rearrangement joins TRBV5-4 to TRBJ2-1, with 11 bases fitting TRBD2. The CDR3 is 15 residues long. Germline V lookup: CDR1 SGHNT, CDR2 YYREEE (reference sequence). Germline trimming cut 3 bases from V and 5 bases from J; bases unmatched to any gene: 4. The CDR3 loop reads CASSSLAGEHNEQFF. For the CDR3, the DNA is TGTGCCAGCAGCTCACTAGCGGGAGAACACAATGAGCAGTTCTTC.

This clonotype came up many times. The CDR3 coding sequence is TGCAGTGCTATTTCCCGTATGGCGCCAGGGCCCCAGTACTTC. Translating it yields CSAISRMAPGPQYF. The rearrangement uses TRBV20-1 and TRBJ2-5, with a weak D call TRBD1 (5 bases). The CDR3 is 14 residues long. V dropped 4 bases and J dropped 9 bases, with 21 bases sitting between them. Germline lookup yields CDR1 DFQATT and CDR2 SNEGSKA (reference sequence).

On this clonotype itself: This may arise from a read error, as a much more abundant clone is one base away. This rearrangement joins TRBV18 to TRBJ2-1; 7 bases are a match to TRBD2. V was pared by 5 bases and J by 5 bases, with 3 bases of the junction left unmatched. The CDR3 has 13 residues. Germline V gives CDR1 KGHSH, CDR2 LQKENI. The DNA of the CDR3 is TGTGCCAGCTCAACTAGCGCCGACAATGAGCAGTTCTTC. Translating it yields CASSTSADNEQFF. Complete variable domain (other parts from reference TRBV18 and TRBJ2-1): NAGVMQNPRHLVRRRGQEARLRCSPMKGHSHVYWYRQLPEEGLKFMVYLQKENIIDESGMPKERFSAEFPKEGPSILRIQQVVRGDSAAYFCASSTSADNEQFFGPGTRLTVL.

The chain employs TRBV14 and TRBJ2-2; 9 positions match TRBD2. Losses at the gene ends were 0 bases for V and 6 bases for J; bases not matched to a gene: 8. This CDR3 contains 17 residues. CDR1 is SGHDN, CDR2 FVKESK, per germline. CDR3 sequence: CASSQESRGLAAGELFF. DNA for the CDR3: TGTGCCAGCAGCCAAGAAAGTCGGGGACTAGCCGCCGGGGAGCTGTTTTTT.

The table lists this clonotype with many counts. CDR3 nucleotide sequence: TGTGCCAGCAGTGAAGAGGACGCCAAAAACATTCAGTACTTC. Translating gives CASSEEDAKNIQYF. V is TRBV2 and J is TRBJ2-4; D is ambiguous. With 1 base removed from V and 1 base from J, the gap between germline ends came to 5 bases. The CDR3 sequence is 14 residues long. Germline lookup yields CDR1 SNHLY and CDR2 FYNNEI.

This clonotype was seen many times. The gene calls are TRBV20-1 and TRBJ2-1; D ambiguous. This CDR3 is 15 amino acids long. V lost 0 bases and J lost 7, with 16 bases in between. In germline, CDR1 is DFQATT, CDR2 SNEGSKA (reference sequence). In DNA, the CDR3 is TGCAGTGCTAGAGAGAAGTCCTCCCATAGGAATGAGCAGTTCTTC. This encodes CSAREKSSHRNEQFF.

This clonotype was seen at least ten times. The chain combines TRBV12-3 or TRBV12-4 with TRBJ1-1, with a weak D call TRBD1 (6 bases). V lost 4 bases and J lost 6, with 12 bases in between. This CDR3 spans 13 amino acids. The DNA for the CDR3 is TGTGCCAGCAGTTCTGCAGGGGCCCCTGAAGCTTTCTTT. Its protein product is CASSSAGAPEAFF.

This clonotype occurred many times. The chain uses TRBV28 and TRBJ1-4; a possible D gene is TRBD1 (5 bases). The CDR3 runs to 12 residues. Trimming removed 5 bases at V and 7 bases at J, with 8 bases between. In germline, CDR1 is MDHEN, CDR2 SYDVKM. The CDR3 nucleotides are TGTGCCAGCAGTCCCAGGGCTGAAAAACTGTTTTTT. It yields the protein CASSPRAEKLFF.